These T cell receptor beta chains were read from a single sample in a study of T cell responses to AZD1222 COVID-19 vaccine. The table came from immunoSEQ multiplex PCR; TCRdb's copy has only in-frame clones and leaves some out. The table lists about 120,000 clones, roughly 90% of them singletons. The source material was peripheral blood, sampled on day 0 of AZD1222 vaccination. Receptors were obtained from an adult in good health. Each CDR3 is given with its conserved first and last residue. D genes are given only for firm matches. Not all rows give a size; the values are once, few, many and, for expanded clones, a class.

clone size,D gene,J gene,V gene,CDR3 DNA,CDR3 protein
.,.,TRBJ1-2,TRBV7-9,TGTGCCCTAAGCCTTAGGAGATTTCCTTATGGCTACACCTTC,CALSLRRFPYGYTF
.,TRBD1,TRBJ1-1,TRBV6-5,TGTGCCAGCAGTTACTCCGGGACAGGGGACACTGAAGCTTTCTTT,CASSYSGTGDTEAFF
.,.,TRBJ1-3,TRBV18,TGTGCCAGCTCACGAATCGGGACAACCCCTGGAAACACCATATATTTT,CASSRIGTTPGNTIYF
few,.,TRBJ2-6,TRBV7-3,TGTGCCAGCAGCCCCGGGGACCCCACCTCCGGGGCCAACGTCCTGACTTTC,CASSPGDPTSGANVLTF
.,.,TRBJ1-2,TRBV24-1,TGTGCCACCAGTGATGCGGATGGCTACACCTTC,CATSDADGYTF
few,.,TRBJ2-5,TRBV5-4,TGTGCCAGCAGCTTGAGGGGTACCCTGGAGACCCAGTACTTC,CASSLRGTLETQYF
once,.,TRBJ1-1,TRBV3-1/TRBV3-2,TGTGCCAGCAGCCACCGGGCGTTCGGCACTGAAGCTTTCTTT,CASSHRAFGTEAFF
.,.,TRBJ1-3,TRBV19,TGTGCCAGTTATGCGGGCGGCTCTGGAAACACCATATATTTT,CASYAGGSGNTIYF
.,.,TRBJ1-2,TRBV4-2,TGTGCCAGCAGCCAGACTGGCGCATACCTGGGAGGCTACACCTTC,CASSQTGAYLGGYTF
.,.,TRBJ1-2,TRBV6-2/TRBV6-3,TGTGCCAGCAGTTACTCGCCAGAACTCATGAAATTTTATGGCTACACCTTC,CASSYSPELMKFYGYTF
few,.,TRBJ1-1,TRBV12-3/TRBV12-4,TGTGCCAGCAGTTTCGAGACAGGCACTGAAGCTTTCTTT,CASSFETGTEAFF
.,.,TRBJ2-2,TRBV10-3,TGTGCCATCAGTGAGGGAACCGGGGAGCTGTTTTTT,CAISEGTGELFF
.,.,TRBJ2-3,TRBV29-1,TGCAGCGTTGGTAGGGCCCGGGGGGCGGATACGCAGTATTTT,CSVGRARGADTQYF
.,.,TRBJ1-3,TRBV5-1,TGCGCCAGCAGCCCGACCGGGAATTTAAATGGAAACACCATATATTTT,CASSPTGNLNGNTIYF
.,.,TRBJ2-7,TRBV11-2,TGTGCCAGCAGCTTACCCGGGACAACTTCCTACGAGCAGTACTTC,CASSLPGTTSYEQYF
.,TRBD1,TRBJ2-7,TRBV18,TGTGCCAGCTCACCACCGGTCAGGGGGGAGCAGTACTTC,CASSPPVRGEQYF